The text below deals with one T cell receptor (beta chain). Its antigen is currently not known. Base qualities were left out, and no much larger clone turns up one base away. The cysteine opens and the phenylalanine closes a CDR3 of 19 amino acids. The read is trimmed to its CDR3 DNA, 57 bases read in frame from base 1. The V end gives up 3 bases and the J end 2 bases, leaving 14 bases in the junction not matched to a gene. CDR1 and CDR2 are read off the germline V gene (reference sequence) as LNHDA and SQIVND. The record originates from a study of T cell changes during pregnancy in multiple sclerosis (dated by TCRdb to about 2019). Describing the broader study: Changes in the T cell repertoire over the course of pregnancy were examined in this study in women with multiple sclerosis.

The library was made by the immunoSEQ multiplex PCR assay. TCRdb re-hosts the immuneACCESS table, in-frame sequences only. Its copies lack some clones; in the studies checked, an unresolved V gene accounts for under half of them, and the cause for the rest is not known. Counted in this sample were about 40,000 clones; 90% to 95% of them appeared once. The ten largest clones capture around 1.2% of the sample. The V gene is TRBV19 and the J gene is TRBJ2-2; TRBD2 fits 8 bases in the junction. Specimen: peripheral blood, collected before pregnancy. The origin of this receptor is a female donor with multiple sclerosis, enrolled in a pregnancy study. DNA sequence: TGTGCCAGTAGTATGCTCTTGGCGGGAGGTTACCCTAACACCGGGGAGCTGTTTTTT. This codes for CASSMLLAGGYPNTGELFF.